This TCR beta chain appears in the sequencing data of a study of blood T cell repertoires in COVID-19. Study-level information: The samples span acute and convalescent COVID-19 from the United States, Italy and Spain.

Per the original methods: Reference gene primers were amplified, and this amplification served to estimate nucleated cell counts. The data were produced by immunoSEQ multiplex PCR, yet TCRdb's version contains in-frame clones alone and is incomplete. From that table come the V and J calls and clone size; the DNA was used to work out D and trimming. The sample shows about 210,000 clones, 84% of them seen only once. The participants were between about 18 and 90 years old and came from under 25 US areas. Clinical history as reported by participants underpinned cohort assignment. This CDR3 contains 15 residues. Germline V CDR1 and CDR2: SGHKS, YYEKEE (reference sequence). Trimming took off 0 bases at V and 1 base at J, with 9 bases between the two ends.

The rearrangement uses TRBV5-5 and TRBJ2-3; possible D gene TRBD1, 6 bases. The sample consisted of PBMCs or T cells enriched from blood (not recorded which). The source is a woman aged 25 to 45 who had been exposed to COVID-19. As DNA, the CDR3 is TGTGCCAGCAGCTTGGTGGGGGCCGGCACAGATACGCAGTATTTT. This encodes CASSLVGAGTDTQYF.